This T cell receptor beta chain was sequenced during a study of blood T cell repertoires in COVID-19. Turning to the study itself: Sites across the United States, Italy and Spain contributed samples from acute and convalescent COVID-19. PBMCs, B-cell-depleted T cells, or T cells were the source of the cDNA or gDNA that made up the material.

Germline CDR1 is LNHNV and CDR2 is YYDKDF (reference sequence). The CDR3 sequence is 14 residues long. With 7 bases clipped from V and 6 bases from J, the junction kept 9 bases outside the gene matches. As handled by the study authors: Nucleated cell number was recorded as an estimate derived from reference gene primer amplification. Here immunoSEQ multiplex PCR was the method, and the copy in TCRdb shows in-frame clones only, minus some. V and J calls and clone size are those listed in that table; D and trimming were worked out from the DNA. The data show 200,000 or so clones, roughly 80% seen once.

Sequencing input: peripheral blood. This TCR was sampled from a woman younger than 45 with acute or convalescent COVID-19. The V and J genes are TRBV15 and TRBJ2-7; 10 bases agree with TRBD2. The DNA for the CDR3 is TGTGCCACCAAATTGAGCGGGAGGGCCGGCGAGCAGTACTTC. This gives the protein CATKLSGRAGEQYF.